This TCR beta chain originates from a study of blood T cell repertoires in COVID-19. On the study more broadly: Italy, Spain and the United States were the sources of the convalescent and acute COVID-19 samples. The cDNA or gDNA used as material had been derived from T cells, B-cell-depleted T cells, or PBMCs.

Sequencing was performed with immunoSEQ multiplex PCR; in TCRdb, only in-frame clones are kept and a portion is missing. This sample has some 260,000 clones, with around four fifths found just once. Recruitment covered fewer than 25 US areas and drew participants whose ages spanned roughly 18 to 90 years. Clinical history reported by participants formed the basis on which cohorts were assigned. CDR3 length: 14 residues. V trimming: 3 bases; J trimming: 7 bases; junction bases outside the gene matches: 4. Per the germline V gene, CDR1 is SGHKS and CDR2 is YYEKEE (reference sequence). The source material was PBMCs or T cells enriched from blood (not recorded which). This chain joins TRBV5-5 and TRBJ1-4, with 9 bases lining up with TRBD1. The origin of this receptor is a man in his thirties or forties with acute COVID-19. The CDR3 DNA sequence: TGTGCCAGCAGCTCGAGGACAGGGGTTGAAAAACTGTTTTTT. It yields the protein CASSSRTGVEKLFF.